The 2 T cell receptor beta chains reported below all come from one sample, sequenced in a study of T-cell reconstitution after alpha-beta-depleted transplantation in children. This sample's TCRbeta library carried unique molecular identifier barcodes. One entry per CDR3 protein results from TCRdb running MiXCR on the PCR reads. The sample has almost 600,000 distinct CDR3 sequences; approximately 30% are singletons. This specimen was PBMCs, taken before TCRalphabeta/CD19-depleted stem cell transplant. Receptors originate from a boy under two years old with Wiskott-Aldrich syndrome, due to receive a stem cell transplant.

V gene TRBV15 combines with J gene TRBJ2-7; TRBD2 matches 8 bases. This CDR3 has 13 amino acids. Trimming removed 5 bases from V and 2 bases from J; junction bases left unmatched: 2. Germline V gives CDR1 LNHNV, CDR2 YYDKDF (reference sequence). The CDR3 here is CATSPGRAYEQYF. The CDR3 coding sequence is TGTGCCACCAGCCCCGGGAGGGCCTACGAGCAGTACTTC.

This clonotype was counted between two and nine times. The chain couples TRBV9 to TRBJ2-3; tentative D call: TRBD2 (6 bases). The CDR3 consists of 15 residues. CDR1 and CDR2 (germline): SGDLS, YYNGEE. V gave up 4 bases and J gave up 1 base, with 13 bases separating them. This CDR3 is CASSPTLARTDTQYF. The CDR3 DNA is TGTGCCAGCAGCCCCACCCTAGCGCGCACAGATACGCAGTATTTT.